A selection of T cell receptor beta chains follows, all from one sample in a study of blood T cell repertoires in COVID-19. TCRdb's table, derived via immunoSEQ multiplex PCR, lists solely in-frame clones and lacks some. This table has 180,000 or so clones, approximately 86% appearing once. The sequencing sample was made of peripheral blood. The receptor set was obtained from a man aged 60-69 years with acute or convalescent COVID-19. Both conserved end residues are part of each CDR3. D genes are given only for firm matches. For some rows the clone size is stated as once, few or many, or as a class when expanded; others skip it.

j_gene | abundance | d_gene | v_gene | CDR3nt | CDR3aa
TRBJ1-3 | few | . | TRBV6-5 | TGTGCCAGCAGTTACCAATCCTCCGGGGCTGGAAACACCATATATTTT | CASSYQSSGAGNTIYF
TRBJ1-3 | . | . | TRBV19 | TGTGCCAGTAGTATTTCGAGAGTCTCTGGAAACACCATATATTTT | CASSISRVSGNTIYF
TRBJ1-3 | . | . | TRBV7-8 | TGTGCCAGCAGCACCCGTATGAGCTCTGGAAACACCATATATTTT | CASSTRMSSGNTIYF
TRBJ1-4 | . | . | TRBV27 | TGTGCCAGCAGTTACGGGGGGGATGAAAAACTGTTTTTT | CASSYGGDEKLFF
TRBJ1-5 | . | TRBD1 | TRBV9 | TGTGCCAGCAGCGTAGGAGGGGACAGGGGAAAGCCCCAGCATTTT | CASSVGGDRGKPQHF
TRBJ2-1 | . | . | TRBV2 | TGTGCCAGCAGTGTTACAACGCTCTACAATGAGCAGTTCTTC | CASSVTTLYNEQFF
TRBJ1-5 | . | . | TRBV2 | TGTGCCAGGGGGGGGGAAACGACTAATCAGCCCCAGCATTTT | CARGGETTNQPQHF
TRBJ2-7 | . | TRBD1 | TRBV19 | TGTGCCAGTAGTAGGACGGGACAGGGGATCTACGAGCAGTACTTC | CASSRTGQGIYEQYF
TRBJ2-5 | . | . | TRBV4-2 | TGTGCCAGCAGCCTACTGGTTCAAGAGACCCAGTACTTC | CASSLLVQETQYF
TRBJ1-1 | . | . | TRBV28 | TGTGCCAGCAGTTCCCCCGGGACTAACACTGAAGCTTTCTTT | CASSSPGTNTEAFF
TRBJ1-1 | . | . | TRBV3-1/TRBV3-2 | TGTGCCAGCAGCCTCCGGGGAGGGGCCGACACTGAAGCTTTCTTT | CASSLRGGADTEAFF
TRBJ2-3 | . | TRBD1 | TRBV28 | TGTGCCAGCAGCCCTGGGACAGGGAGAACAGATACGCAGTATTTT | CASSPGTGRTDTQYF
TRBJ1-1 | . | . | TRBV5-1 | TGCGCCAGCAGCCGACGTATCCAGGGTTCCGGTGGAGACACTGAAGCTTTCTTT | CASSRRIQGSGGDTEAFF
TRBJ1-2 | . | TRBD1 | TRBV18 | TGTGCCAGCTCACCAACGGGACAGTCCCTCTATGGCTACACCTTC | CASSPTGQSLYGYTF
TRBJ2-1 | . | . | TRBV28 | TGTGCCAGCAGTTTCTCGTCAGGGCGGGGAGATGAGCAGTTCTTC | CASSFSSGRGDEQFF
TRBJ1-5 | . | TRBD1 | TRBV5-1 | TGCGCCAGCAGCTTTGGGACAGGGGAGGGTCAGCCCCAGCATTTT | CASSFGTGEGQPQHF
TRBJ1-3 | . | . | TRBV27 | TGTGCCAGCAGGCCTCCGGGAGCTGGAAACACCATATATTTT | CASRPPGAGNTIYF
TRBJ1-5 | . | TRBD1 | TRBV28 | TGTGCCAGCAGTTCCCGGGACAGGCTTTATAGCAATCAGCCCCAGCATTTT | CASSSRDRLYSNQPQHF
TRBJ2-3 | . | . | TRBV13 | TGTGCCAGCAGCTTAGGCCTCGGGAGTTGGGGTCTCACAGATACGCAGTATTTT | CASSLGLGSWGLTDTQYF
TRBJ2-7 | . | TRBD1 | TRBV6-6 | TGTGCCAGCAGCGGACAGGGGACTCCCGAGCAGTACTTC | CASSGQGTPEQYF
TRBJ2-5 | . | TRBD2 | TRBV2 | TGTGCCAGCAGGAGGACTAGCGGTGAGGGGGAGACCCAGTACTTC | CASRRTSGEGETQYF
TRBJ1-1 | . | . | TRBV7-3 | TGTGCCAGCAGCTTAATGGGAGGGGAAGCTTTCTTT | CASSLMGGEAFF
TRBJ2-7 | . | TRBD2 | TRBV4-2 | TGTGCCAGCAGCCAAGTAAATAGCGGGGGATACGAGCAGTACTTC | CASSQVNSGGYEQYF
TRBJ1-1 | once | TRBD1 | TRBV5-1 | TGCGCCAGCAGCTTGGACAGGGGAATGAACACTGAAGCTTTCTTT | CASSLDRGMNTEAFF
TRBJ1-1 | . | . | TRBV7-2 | TGTGCCAGCAGCTTTGGGCCGAGGGGGATGAACACTGAAGCTTTCTTT | CASSFGPRGMNTEAFF
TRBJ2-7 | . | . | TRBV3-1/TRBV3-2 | TGTGCCAGCAGCCAAGAAAGTCTACGGGGGAGGTTTCACGAGCAGTACTTC | CASSQESLRGRFHEQYF
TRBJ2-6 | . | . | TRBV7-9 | TGTGCCAGCGGGGGCTTTGGGGCCAACGTCCTGACTTTC | CASGGFGANVLTF
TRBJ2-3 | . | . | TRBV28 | TGTGCCAGCACCTTGGGGGGGGGCCCTAGCACAGATACGCAGTATTTT | CASTLGGGPSTDTQYF